The 10 T cell receptor beta chains below all came from one sample that was sequenced in a study of T cells after somatic rescue of genetic block. TCRdb's table, derived via immunoSEQ multiplex PCR, lists solely in-frame clones and lacks some. The table shows roughly 15,000 clones, with 72% occurring only once. Sequenced sample: peripheral blood mononuclear cells (PBMCs). These receptors were collected from a boy younger than 18.

This sequence joins TRBV2 and TRBJ2-1; a weak D match, TRBD2 (7 bases). Looked up from germline, CDR1 is SNHLY and CDR2 is FYNNEI. With 9 bases removed from V and 5 bases from J, the gap between germline ends came to 11 bases. The CDR3 covers 12 residues. The CDR3 DNA sequence: TGTGCCAGGGGGAGGGGGAACAATGAGCAGTTCTTC. It encodes CARGRGNNEQFF.

This chain connects TRBV6-6 to TRBJ2-7; 7 bases are a match to TRBD2. CDR3 size: 14 residues. Germline V gene data show CDR1 as MNHNY and CDR2 as SVGAGI (reference sequence). With V trimmed by 6 bases and J by 7 bases, 12 bases remained unmatched. The CDR3 coding sequence is TGTGCCAGCAGCGCTCACTCCGGGACTAAAGAGCAGTACTTC. Translating it yields CASSAHSGTKEQYF.

The CDR3 spells CASSIGRYYQAGESYNEQFF. The CDR3 DNA is TGTGCCAGTAGTATCGGTCGCTACTACCAAGCGGGAGAGTCCTACAATGAGCAGTTCTTC. The rearrangement links TRBV19 to TRBJ2-1; TRBD2 matches at 8 bases. Germline CDR1 is LNHDA and CDR2 is SQIVND (reference sequence). This CDR3 has 20 amino acids. J lost 1 base, V lost 3 bases, and 17 bases had no gene match.

A remark on this clone: The sample contains more than one DNA sequence encoding this CDR3. This chain uses TRBV30 with TRBJ2-2; weak D call: TRBD1 (6 bases). CDR1 is GTSNPN, CDR2 SVGIG, per germline (reference sequence). The CDR3 totals 13 residues. V lost 6 bases, J lost 2 bases, and 10 bases lay in between. The CDR3 loop is CACKTGNTGELFF. Written as DNA, the CDR3 is TGTGCCTGCAAGACAGGTAACACCGGGGAGCTGTTTTTT.

The chain employs TRBV19 and TRBJ2-7, with 14 bases that match TRBD2. CDR3 size: 18 residues. Germline assignment: CDR1 LNHDA and CDR2 SQIVND (reference sequence). V trimming: 4 bases; J trimming: 3 bases; junction bases outside the gene matches: 11. The CDR3 sequence: CASSTTSGGARGLYEQYF. The CDR3 region has the DNA TGTGCCAGTAGTACGACTAGCGGGGGGGCCCGGGGCCTCTACGAGCAGTACTTC. The whole variable domain, filled in from reference TRBV19 and TRBJ2-7, reads DGGITQSPKYLFRKEGQNVTLSCEQNLNHDAMYWYRQDPGQGLRLIYYSQIVNDFQKGDIAEGYSVSREKKESFPLTVTSAQKNPTAFYLCASSTTSGGARGLYEQYFGPGTRLTVT.

The rearrangement uses TRBV9 and TRBJ1-2; D not resolved. This CDR3 is 14 amino acids long. Germline loops: CDR1 SGDLS, CDR2 YYNGEE. With 2 bases removed from V and 4 bases from J, the gap between germline ends came to 12 bases. The CDR3, as DNA: TGTGCCAGCAGCGTGGGCAACCAAGTCTATGGCTACACCTTC. Translation gives CASSVGNQVYGYTF.

As concerns this clone: The limits of the CDR3 on the DNA are not certain, so only TCRdb's listed CDR3 is given. The chain is built from TRBV21-1 and TRBJ2-3; TRBD2, the table's D call, was not compared with the DNA. TRBV21-1 is designated a pseudogene. The CDR3 sequence runs 17 residues, both termini included. The CDR3 spells CASSKGVGGGSTDTQYF.

In this sample, this clone turned up a few times. The genes are TRBV6-6 and TRBJ2-7; 7 positions agree with TRBD2. This CDR3 is 14 amino acids long. From germline, CDR1 is MNHNY and CDR2 SVGAGI (reference sequence). V gave up 8 bases and J gave up 3 bases; unmatched junction bases: 10. The CDR3 loop reads CASGWGGLNYEQYF. For the CDR3, the DNA is TGTGCCAGCGGGTGGGGAGGGCTAAACTACGAGCAGTACTTC.

The gene calls are TRBV25-1 and TRBJ2-1, with a weak D call TRBD1 (6 bases). Between the trimmed V and J ends, which lost 4 bases and 3 bases, there was a span of 10 bases. The CDR3 length is 14 residues. Germline V gene sequence: CDR1 MGHDK, CDR2 SYGVNS. The CDR3 protein is CASSATGFYNEQFF. DNA of the CDR3: TGTGCCAGCAGTGCCACAGGGTTCTACAATGAGCAGTTCTTC.

The genes are TRBV25-1 and TRBJ1-1; 9 bases are a match to TRBD1. This CDR3 contains 14 residues. The trim removed 2 bases at V and 3 bases at J, leaving 1 base unmatched. Germline CDR1 and CDR2: MGHDK and SYGVNS. CDR3 in amino acids: CASSETGGHTEAFF. The CDR3 DNA reads TGTGCCAGCAGTGAAACAGGGGGCCACACTGAAGCTTTCTTT.